A selection of T cell receptor beta chains follows, all from one sample in a study of neurological immune-mediated disorders. One entry per CDR3 protein results from TCRdb running MiXCR on the 5' RACE reads. The data show under 70,000 distinct CDR3 sequences, 3.5% seen once. The sequencing sample was made of PBMCs. These receptors originate from a woman younger than 45 with multiple sclerosis. Each CDR3 is given with its conserved first and last residue. D genes are given only for firm matches. Not every row has a clone size; where given, it reads once, few, many or a size class.

D gene: NA
clone size: NA
J gene: TRBJ1-1
V gene: TRBV20-1
CDR3 protein: CSARPTDNTEAFF
CDR3 DNA: TGCAGTGCTAGACCGACAGATAACACTGAAGCTTTCTTT

D gene: NA
clone size: many
J gene: TRBJ2-5
V gene: TRBV7-2
CDR3 protein: CASRRQGGQETQYF
CDR3 DNA: TGTGCCAGCAGGCGACAGGGAGGGCAAGAGACCCAGTACTTC

D gene: NA
clone size: many
J gene: TRBJ1-3
V gene: TRBV20-1
CDR3 protein: CSARDRPGNTIYF
CDR3 DNA: TGCAGTGCTAGAGATCGGCCTGGAAACACCATATATTTT

D gene: NA
clone size: many
J gene: TRBJ2-7
V gene: TRBV3-1
CDR3 protein: CASSQRPAYYEQYF
CDR3 DNA: TGTGCCAGCAGCCAACGACCGGCTTACTACGAGCAGTACTTC

D gene: NA
clone size: NA
J gene: TRBJ1-1
V gene: TRBV27
CDR3 protein: CASSSLNLKNTEAFF
CDR3 DNA: TGTGCCAGCAGTTCGCTAAATTTAAAGAACACTGAAGCTTTCTTT

D gene: TRBD1
clone size: many
J gene: TRBJ1-1
V gene: TRBV5-1
CDR3 protein: CASSLQGYRTEAFF
CDR3 DNA: TGCGCCAGCAGCTTACAGGGGTATCGCACTGAAGCTTTCTTT

D gene: NA
clone size: many
J gene: TRBJ2-1
V gene: TRBV15
CDR3 protein: CATSRELGPSYNEQFF
CDR3 DNA: TGTGCCACCAGCAGAGAACTGGGACCTTCCTACAATGAGCAGTTCTTC

D gene: NA
clone size: many
J gene: TRBJ1-2
V gene: TRBV5-1
CDR3 protein: CASSLRRGEDYGYTF
CDR3 DNA: TGCGCCAGCAGCTTGAGGCGGGGGGAAGACTATGGCTACACCTTC

D gene: TRBD1
clone size: many
J gene: TRBJ2-2
V gene: TRBV5-1
CDR3 protein: CASSLARTGTGELFF
CDR3 DNA: TGCGCCAGCAGCTTGGCAAGGACAGGCACCGGGGAGCTGTTTTTT

D gene: TRBD1
clone size: many
J gene: TRBJ2-3
V gene: TRBV6-2/TRBV6-3
CDR3 protein: CASSYFPGTGGQTDTQYF
CDR3 DNA: TGTGCCAGCAGTTACTTCCCCGGGACAGGGGGTCAGACAGATACGCAGTATTTT

D gene: NA
clone size: many
J gene: TRBJ2-5
V gene: TRBV7-8
CDR3 protein: CASSPSRETQYF
CDR3 DNA: TGTGCCAGCAGCCCCTCAAGAGAGACCCAGTACTTC

D gene: TRBD1
clone size: many
J gene: TRBJ2-7
V gene: TRBV7-8
CDR3 protein: CASSLLGTGVYEQYF
CDR3 DNA: TGTGCCAGCAGCTTATTGGGGACAGGGGTCTACGAGCAGTACTTC

D gene: NA
clone size: many
J gene: TRBJ1-2
V gene: TRBV7-9
CDR3 protein: CASSPTGGGYTF
CDR3 DNA: TGTGCCAGCAGCCCGACAGGAGGAGGCTACACCTTC

D gene: TRBD1
clone size: many
J gene: TRBJ2-5
V gene: TRBV28
CDR3 protein: CASSSGQGRETQYF
CDR3 DNA: TGTGCCAGCAGCTCCGGACAGGGCAGGGAGACCCAGTACTTC

D gene: NA
clone size: many
J gene: TRBJ1-2
V gene: TRBV5-1
CDR3 protein: CASSLGATYGYTF
CDR3 DNA: TGCGCCAGCAGCTTGGGGGCCACCTATGGCTACACCTTC

D gene: TRBD1
clone size: many
J gene: TRBJ2-1
V gene: TRBV10-3
CDR3 protein: CAISRTGSYNEQFF
CDR3 DNA: TGTGCCATCAGTAGGACAGGATCTTACAATGAGCAGTTCTTC

D gene: NA
clone size: NA
J gene: TRBJ1-2
V gene: TRBV2
CDR3 protein: CASSVQGGYTF
CDR3 DNA: TGTGCCAGCAGTGTTCAGGGTGGCTACACCTTC

D gene: NA
clone size: many
J gene: TRBJ1-2
V gene: TRBV7-2
CDR3 protein: CASSFKDSLYGYTF
CDR3 DNA: TGTGCCAGCAGCTTTAAGGACAGCCTCTATGGCTACACCTTC

D gene: TRBD1
clone size: many
J gene: TRBJ1-2
V gene: TRBV27
CDR3 protein: CASRSGGAFYGYTF
CDR3 DNA: TGTGCCAGCAGATCAGGGGGCGCGTTCTATGGCTACACCTTC

D gene: NA
clone size: many
J gene: TRBJ2-3
V gene: TRBV12-3/TRBV12-4
CDR3 protein: CASSLMISTDTQYF
CDR3 DNA: TGTGCCAGCAGTTTAATGATTAGCACAGATACGCAGTATTTT

D gene: NA
clone size: many
J gene: TRBJ2-1
V gene: TRBV5-1
CDR3 protein: CASSPSNNMNEQFF
CDR3 DNA: TGCGCCAGCAGCCCATCTAATAATATGAATGAGCAGTTCTTC

D gene: NA
clone size: many
J gene: TRBJ2-7
V gene: TRBV4-1
CDR3 protein: CASSQVYSHSGEQYF
CDR3 DNA: TGCGCCAGCAGCCAAGTTTACAGCCATTCGGGGGAGCAGTACTTC

D gene: NA
clone size: many
J gene: TRBJ2-3
V gene: TRBV20-1
CDR3 protein: CSANPSFEDTQYF
CDR3 DNA: TGCAGTGCTAATCCTAGCTTCGAAGATACGCAGTATTTT

D gene: NA
clone size: many
J gene: TRBJ1-4
V gene: TRBV4-1
CDR3 protein: CASSKDKAATNEKLFF
CDR3 DNA: TGCGCCAGCAGCAAGGACAAGGCTGCAACTAATGAAAAACTGTTTTTT

D gene: NA
clone size: many
J gene: TRBJ2-3
V gene: TRBV7-2
CDR3 protein: CASSLLRTEDTQYF
CDR3 DNA: TGTGCCAGCAGCTTACTCCGGACGGAGGATACGCAGTATTTT

D gene: NA
clone size: many
J gene: TRBJ2-7
V gene: TRBV5-6
CDR3 protein: CASSLGLAAHEQYF
CDR3 DNA: TGTGCCAGCAGCTTGGGTCTAGCAGCGCACGAGCAGTACTTC

D gene: NA
clone size: many
J gene: TRBJ1-1
V gene: TRBV5-1
CDR3 protein: CASRSTGTPSNTEAFF
CDR3 DNA: TGCGCCAGCAGGTCCACCGGGACACCTTCGAACACTGAAGCTTTCTTT

D gene: NA
clone size: few
J gene: TRBJ1-2
V gene: TRBV24-1
CDR3 protein: CATSGSGGYTF
CDR3 DNA: TGTGCCACCAGTGGGAGCGGTGGCTACACCTTC

D gene: TRBD1
clone size: NA
J gene: TRBJ2-1
V gene: TRBV7-2
CDR3 protein: CASSSGQGLSEQFF
CDR3 DNA: TGTGCCAGCAGCTCTGGACAGGGTTTAAGTGAGCAGTTCTTT

D gene: NA
clone size: many
J gene: TRBJ1-5
V gene: TRBV7-9
CDR3 protein: CASSLGPQGVDQPQHF
CDR3 DNA: TGTGCCAGCAGCTTAGGCCCCCAGGGAGTCGATCAGCCCCAGCATTTT

D gene: NA
clone size: many
J gene: TRBJ2-1
V gene: TRBV5-1
CDR3 protein: CASNGRTRGEQFF
CDR3 DNA: TGCGCCAGCAACGGGCGGACCCGTGGTGAGCAGTTCTTC

D gene: NA
clone size: few
J gene: TRBJ1-1
V gene: TRBV5-1
CDR3 protein: CASSLEGPNTEAFF
CDR3 DNA: TGCGCCAGCAGCTTGGAAGGTCCGAACACTGAAGCTTTCTTT

D gene: NA
clone size: many
J gene: TRBJ2-2
V gene: TRBV5-5
CDR3 protein: CASTPRGRSTGELFF
CDR3 DNA: TGTGCCAGCACCCCCAGGGGTCGGAGCACCGGGGAGCTGTTTTTT

D gene: NA
clone size: many
J gene: TRBJ2-5
V gene: TRBV12-3/TRBV12-4
CDR3 protein: CASSLGGAQETQYF
CDR3 DNA: TGTGCCAGCAGCCTAGGGGGGGCGCAGGAGACCCAGTACTTC

D gene: NA
clone size: many
J gene: TRBJ1-1
V gene: TRBV5-1
CDR3 protein: CASSLYRGSEAFF
CDR3 DNA: TGCGCCAGCAGCTTATATAGGGGGAGTGAAGCTTTCTTT

D gene: TRBD1
clone size: many
J gene: TRBJ2-7
V gene: TRBV20-1
CDR3 protein: CSANPGTGAYEQYF
CDR3 DNA: TGCAGTGCCAATCCGGGGACAGGGGCCTACGAGCAGTACTTC

D gene: TRBD1
clone size: many
J gene: TRBJ2-5
V gene: TRBV4-1
CDR3 protein: CASSQRFRDRGMVETQYF
CDR3 DNA: TGCGCCAGCAGCCAAAGATTCCGGGACAGGGGAATGGTAGAGACCCAGTACTTC

D gene: TRBD1
clone size: many
J gene: TRBJ2-3
V gene: TRBV20-1
CDR3 protein: CSARDEQGSTDTQYF
CDR3 DNA: TGCAGTGCTAGAGATGAACAGGGGAGCACAGATACGCAGTATTTT

D gene: TRBD1
clone size: many
J gene: TRBJ2-3
V gene: TRBV5-1
CDR3 protein: CASSGTGVDTQYF
CDR3 DNA: TGCGCCAGCAGCGGGACAGGGGTAGATACGCAGTATTTT

D gene: NA
clone size: many
J gene: TRBJ2-2
V gene: TRBV6-5
CDR3 protein: CASSSRPYTGELFF
CDR3 DNA: TGTGCCAGCAGTTCCCGACCTTACACCGGGGAGCTGTTTTTT

D gene: NA
clone size: many
J gene: TRBJ1-2
V gene: TRBV4-3
CDR3 protein: CASSPGGGNGYTF
CDR3 DNA: TGCGCCAGCAGCCCCGGGGGGGGCAATGGCTACACCTTC

D gene: NA
clone size: many
J gene: TRBJ2-3
V gene: TRBV4-1
CDR3 protein: CASSRSISSTDTQYF
CDR3 DNA: TGCGCCAGCAGCCGGTCCATATCTAGCACAGATACGCAGTATTTT

D gene: TRBD2
clone size: many
J gene: TRBJ2-2
V gene: TRBV5-1
CDR3 protein: CASSATTSGTNTGELFF
CDR3 DNA: TGCGCCAGCAGCGCCACCACTAGCGGGACGAACACCGGGGAGCTGTTTTTT